A single T cell receptor (beta chain) is shown here with its context. Its target is unknown. This sample is part of a study of early T cells in non-severe SARS-CoV-2 infection. Study in general: RNA in bulk from unsorted whole blood was sequenced, and chains were unpaired. Whole-study results and caveats: Missing private and CD4 specificities, VDJdb matching favored anti-spike CD8 responses.

The library protocol tagged individual cDNA molecules with unique molecular identifiers. TCRdb called the 5' RACE reads again in MiXCR, with one record for every CDR3 protein. Of 75,000 to 90,000 distinct CDR3 sequences detected, more than 12% appear once; the ten largest clones hold 4.5% to 7%. Trimming pared 6 bases from V and 4 bases from J, leaving 15 bases between. This CDR3 has 14 amino acids. CDR1 ENHRY and CDR2 SYGVKD come from the germline V gene. The source is an adult who was a healthcare worker with PCR-confirmed SARS-CoV-2 infection or an uninfected control (not recorded which). Material: whole blood. V gene TRBV10-3 combines with J gene TRBJ1-2; weak D call: TRBD1 (5 bases). As DNA, the CDR3 is TGTGCCATCAGCGACGGGGGGAAAGTCTATGGCTACACCTTC. This gives the protein CAISDGGKVYGYTF.